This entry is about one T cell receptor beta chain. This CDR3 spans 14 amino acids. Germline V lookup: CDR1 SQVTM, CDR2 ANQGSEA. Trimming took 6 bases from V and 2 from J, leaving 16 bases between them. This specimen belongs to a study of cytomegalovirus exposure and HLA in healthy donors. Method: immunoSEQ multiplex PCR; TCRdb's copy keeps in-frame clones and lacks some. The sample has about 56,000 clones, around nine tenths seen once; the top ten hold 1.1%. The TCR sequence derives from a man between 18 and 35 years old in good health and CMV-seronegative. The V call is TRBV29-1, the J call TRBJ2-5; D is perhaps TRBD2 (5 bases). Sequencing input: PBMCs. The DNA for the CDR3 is TGCAGCGTGTTGGGAGATCTCAGGCAAGAGACCCAGTACTTC. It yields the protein CSVLGDLRQETQYF.